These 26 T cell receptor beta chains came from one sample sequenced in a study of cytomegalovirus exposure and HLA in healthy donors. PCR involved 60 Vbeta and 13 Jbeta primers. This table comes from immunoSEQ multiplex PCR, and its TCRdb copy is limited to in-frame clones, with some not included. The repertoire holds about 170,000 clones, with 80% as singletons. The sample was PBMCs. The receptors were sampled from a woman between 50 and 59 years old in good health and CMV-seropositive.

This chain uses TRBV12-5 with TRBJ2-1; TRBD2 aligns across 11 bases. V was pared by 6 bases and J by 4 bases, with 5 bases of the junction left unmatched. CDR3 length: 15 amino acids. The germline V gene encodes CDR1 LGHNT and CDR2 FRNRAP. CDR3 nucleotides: TGTGCTAGTGGCGCCGGGACTAGCGGATACAATGAGCAGTTCTTC. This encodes CASGAGTSGYNEQFF.

The CDR3 loop reads CASSPTGAGETQYF. The CDR3 DNA sequence: TGTGCCAGCAGCCCCACGGGTGCGGGAGAGACCCAGTACTTC. V gene TRBV5-4 combines with J gene TRBJ2-5; D may be TRBD2 (5 bases). CDR3 length: 14 amino acids. In germline, CDR1 is SGHNT, CDR2 YYREEE (reference sequence). The V end was cut by 4 bases, the J end by 4 bases, with 14 bases between. Combining the CDR3 with reference TRBV5-4 and TRBJ2-5 gives the whole variable domain ETGVTQSPTHLIKTRGQQVTLRCSSQSGHNTVSWYQQALGQGPQFIFQYYREEENGRGNFPPRFSGLQFPNYSSELNVNALELDDSALYLCASSPTGAGETQYFGPGTRLLVL.

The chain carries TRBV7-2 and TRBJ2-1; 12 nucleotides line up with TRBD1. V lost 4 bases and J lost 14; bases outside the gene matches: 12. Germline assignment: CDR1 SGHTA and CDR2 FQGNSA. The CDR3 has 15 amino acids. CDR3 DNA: TGTGCCAGCAGCTCTTCCGGGACAGGGGGCTTCGAAAAGTTCTTC. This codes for CASSSSGTGGFEKFF.

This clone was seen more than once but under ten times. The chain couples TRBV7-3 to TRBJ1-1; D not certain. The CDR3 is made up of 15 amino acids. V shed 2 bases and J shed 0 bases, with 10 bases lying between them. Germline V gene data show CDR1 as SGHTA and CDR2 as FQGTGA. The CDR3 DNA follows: TGTGCCAGCAGCTTATTCGCAAACATGAACACTGAAGCTTTCTTT. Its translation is CASSLFANMNTEAFF.

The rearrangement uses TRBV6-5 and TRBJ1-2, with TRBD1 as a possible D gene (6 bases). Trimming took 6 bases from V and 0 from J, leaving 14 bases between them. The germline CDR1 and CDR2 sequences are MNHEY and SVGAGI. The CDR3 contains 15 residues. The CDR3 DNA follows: TGTGCCAGCAGACGGACAGCCGTAACTAACTATGGCTACACCTTC. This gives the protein CASRRTAVTNYGYTF.

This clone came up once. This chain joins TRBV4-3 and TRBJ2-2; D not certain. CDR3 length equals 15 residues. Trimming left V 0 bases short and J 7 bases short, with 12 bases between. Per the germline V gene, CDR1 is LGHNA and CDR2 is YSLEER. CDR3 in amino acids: CASSQDEERFGELFF. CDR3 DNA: TGCGCCAGCAGCCAAGATGAGGAACGCTTCGGGGAGCTGTTTTTT.

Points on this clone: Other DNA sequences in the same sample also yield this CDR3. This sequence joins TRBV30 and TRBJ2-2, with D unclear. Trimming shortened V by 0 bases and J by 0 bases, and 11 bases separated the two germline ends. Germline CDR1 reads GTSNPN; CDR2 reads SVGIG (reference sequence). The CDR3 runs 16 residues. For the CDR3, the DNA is TGTGCCTGGAGTGTACGCTCAGTCGCGAACACCGGGGAGCTGTTTTTT. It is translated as CAWSVRSVANTGELFF.

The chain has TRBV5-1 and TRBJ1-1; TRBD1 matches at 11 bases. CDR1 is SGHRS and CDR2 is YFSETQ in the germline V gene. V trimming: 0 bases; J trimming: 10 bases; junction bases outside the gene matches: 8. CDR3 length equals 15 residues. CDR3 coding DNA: TGCGCCAGCAGCTTGGCCTTGGACAGGGGGCGGGGAGCTTTCTTT. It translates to CASSLALDRGRGAFF.

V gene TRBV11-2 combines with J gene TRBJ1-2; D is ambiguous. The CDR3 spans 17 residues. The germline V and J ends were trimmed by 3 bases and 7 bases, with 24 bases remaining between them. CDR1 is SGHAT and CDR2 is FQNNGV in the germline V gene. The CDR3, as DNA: TGTGCCAGCAGCTTCTTGCGCGGGGAGGGCGTACCAGGTGGCTACACCTTC. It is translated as CASSFLRGEGVPGGYTF.

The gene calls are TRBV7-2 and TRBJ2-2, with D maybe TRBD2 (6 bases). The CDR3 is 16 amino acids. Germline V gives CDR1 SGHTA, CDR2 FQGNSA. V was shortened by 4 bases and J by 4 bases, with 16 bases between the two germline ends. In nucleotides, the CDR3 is TGTGCCAGCAGCTCCGGAGGGGCCCCGGGCACCGGGGAGCTGTTTTTT. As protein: CASSSGGAPGTGELFF.

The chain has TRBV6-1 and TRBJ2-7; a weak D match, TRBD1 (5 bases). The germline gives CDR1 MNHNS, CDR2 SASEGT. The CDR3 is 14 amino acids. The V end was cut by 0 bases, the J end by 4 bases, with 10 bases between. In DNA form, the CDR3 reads TGTGCCAGCAGTGAAGCTGACAGCGCTTACGAGCAGTACTTC. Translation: CASSEADSAYEQYF.

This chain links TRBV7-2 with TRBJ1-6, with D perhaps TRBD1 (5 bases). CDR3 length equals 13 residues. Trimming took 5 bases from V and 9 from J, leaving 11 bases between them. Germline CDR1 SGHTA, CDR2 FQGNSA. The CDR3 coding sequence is TGTGCCAGCAGCGGGGGGGGGTTTTCACCCCTCCACTTT. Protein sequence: CASSGGGFSPLHF.

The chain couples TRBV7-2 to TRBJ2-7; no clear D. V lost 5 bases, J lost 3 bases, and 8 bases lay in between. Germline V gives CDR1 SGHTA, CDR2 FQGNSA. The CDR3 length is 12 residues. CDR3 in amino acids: CASSLTNYEQYF. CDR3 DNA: TGTGCCAGCAGCCTCACTAACTACGAGCAGTACTTC.

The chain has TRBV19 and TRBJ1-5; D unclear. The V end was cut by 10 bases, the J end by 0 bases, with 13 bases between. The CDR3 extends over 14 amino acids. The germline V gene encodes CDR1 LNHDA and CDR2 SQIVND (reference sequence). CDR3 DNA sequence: TGTGCCACCCTTACGAGGCATAGCAATCAGCCCCAGCATTTT. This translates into CATLTRHSNQPQHF.

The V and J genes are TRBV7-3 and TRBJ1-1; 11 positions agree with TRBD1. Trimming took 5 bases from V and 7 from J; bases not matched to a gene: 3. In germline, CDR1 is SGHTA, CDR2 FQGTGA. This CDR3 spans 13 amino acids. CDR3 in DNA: TGTGCCAGCAGCCAGGGGACAGGGGGTGAAGCTTTCTTT. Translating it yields CASSQGTGGEAFF.

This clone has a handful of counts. Here the CDR3 reads CAISGGVAVTYEQYF. CDR3 coding DNA: TGTGCCATCAGTGGGGGGGTAGCGGTTACCTACGAGCAGTACTTC. The chain has TRBV10-3 and TRBJ2-7; D perhaps matches TRBD2 (6 bases). Germline values: CDR1 ENHRY, CDR2 SYGVKD. Deletions cut 4 bases from V and 2 bases from J, with 15 bases between. The CDR3 consists of 15 residues.

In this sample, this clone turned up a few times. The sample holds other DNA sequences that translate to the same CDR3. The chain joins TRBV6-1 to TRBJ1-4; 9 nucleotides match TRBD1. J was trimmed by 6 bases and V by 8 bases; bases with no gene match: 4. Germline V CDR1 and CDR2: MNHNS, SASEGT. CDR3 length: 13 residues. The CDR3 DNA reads TGTGCCAGCTCGGGACAGGGCTATGAAAAACTGTTTTTT. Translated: CASSGQGYEKLFF.

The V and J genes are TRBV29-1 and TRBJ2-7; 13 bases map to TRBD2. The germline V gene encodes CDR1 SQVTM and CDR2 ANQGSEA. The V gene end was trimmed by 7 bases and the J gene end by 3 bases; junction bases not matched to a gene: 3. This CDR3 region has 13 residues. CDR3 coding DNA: TGCAGCGCTCGGACTAGCGGGGGCTACGAGCAGTACTTC. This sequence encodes CSARTSGGYEQYF.

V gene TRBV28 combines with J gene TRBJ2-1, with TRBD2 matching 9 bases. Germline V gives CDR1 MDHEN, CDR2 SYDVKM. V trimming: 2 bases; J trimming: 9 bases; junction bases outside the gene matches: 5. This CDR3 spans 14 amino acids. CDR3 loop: CASSLAGGPGEQFF. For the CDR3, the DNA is TGTGCCAGCAGTTTAGCGGGAGGGCCAGGTGAGCAGTTCTTC.

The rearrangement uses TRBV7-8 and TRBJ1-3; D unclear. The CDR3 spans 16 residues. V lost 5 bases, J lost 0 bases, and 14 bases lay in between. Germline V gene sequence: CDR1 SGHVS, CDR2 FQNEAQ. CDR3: CASSPFATVSGNTIYF. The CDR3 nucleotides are TGTGCCAGCAGCCCCTTCGCCACGGTCTCTGGAAACACCATATATTTT.

CDR3: CASSYVSASYNEQFF. The CDR3 region has the DNA TGTGCCAGCAGTTACGTCAGCGCCTCCTACAATGAGCAGTTCTTC. This chain connects TRBV6-5 to TRBJ2-1; D ambiguous. The CDR3 extends over 15 amino acids. The germline V gene has CDR1 MNHEY and CDR2 SVGAGI. V lost 2 bases to trimming and J lost 0 bases, with 8 bases between them.

The CDR3 DNA reads as TGTGCCAGCAGTGAAGGGCTTAACACTGAAGCTTTCTTT. As protein: CASSEGLNTEAFF. This chain uses TRBV6-1 with TRBJ1-1; no definite D call. CDR1 and CDR2 (germline): MNHNS, SASEGT. Between the trimmed V and J ends, which lost 1 base and 2 bases, there was a span of 5 bases. This CDR3 is 13 amino acids long.

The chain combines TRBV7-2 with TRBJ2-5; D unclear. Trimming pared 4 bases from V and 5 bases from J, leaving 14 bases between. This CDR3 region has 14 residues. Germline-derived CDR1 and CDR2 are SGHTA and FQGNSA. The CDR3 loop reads CASSSPPLRETQYF. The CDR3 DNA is TGTGCCAGCAGCTCACCGCCCTTGAGGGAGACCCAGTACTTC.

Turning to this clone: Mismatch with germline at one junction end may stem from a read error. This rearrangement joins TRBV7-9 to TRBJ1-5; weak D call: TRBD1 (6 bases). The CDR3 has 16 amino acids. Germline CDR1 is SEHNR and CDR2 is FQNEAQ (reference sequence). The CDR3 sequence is CSSSRWQGREDQPQHF. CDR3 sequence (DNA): TGTTCCAGCAGCCGGTGGCAGGGGAGGGAGGATCAGCCCCAGCATTTT.

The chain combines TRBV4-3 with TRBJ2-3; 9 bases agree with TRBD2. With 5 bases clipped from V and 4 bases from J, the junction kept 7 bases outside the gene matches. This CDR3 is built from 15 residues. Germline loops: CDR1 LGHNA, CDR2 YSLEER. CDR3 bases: TGCGCCAGCAGCACCGTTGGCGGGGGGGCAGATACGCAGTATTTT. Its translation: CASSTVGGGADTQYF.

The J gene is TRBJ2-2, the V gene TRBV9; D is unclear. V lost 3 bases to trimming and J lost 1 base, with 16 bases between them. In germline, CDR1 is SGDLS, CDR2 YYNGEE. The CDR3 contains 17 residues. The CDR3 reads CASSAFESVRNTGELFF. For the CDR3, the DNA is TGTGCCAGCAGCGCCTTCGAGAGCGTGAGGAACACCGGGGAGCTGTTTTTT.